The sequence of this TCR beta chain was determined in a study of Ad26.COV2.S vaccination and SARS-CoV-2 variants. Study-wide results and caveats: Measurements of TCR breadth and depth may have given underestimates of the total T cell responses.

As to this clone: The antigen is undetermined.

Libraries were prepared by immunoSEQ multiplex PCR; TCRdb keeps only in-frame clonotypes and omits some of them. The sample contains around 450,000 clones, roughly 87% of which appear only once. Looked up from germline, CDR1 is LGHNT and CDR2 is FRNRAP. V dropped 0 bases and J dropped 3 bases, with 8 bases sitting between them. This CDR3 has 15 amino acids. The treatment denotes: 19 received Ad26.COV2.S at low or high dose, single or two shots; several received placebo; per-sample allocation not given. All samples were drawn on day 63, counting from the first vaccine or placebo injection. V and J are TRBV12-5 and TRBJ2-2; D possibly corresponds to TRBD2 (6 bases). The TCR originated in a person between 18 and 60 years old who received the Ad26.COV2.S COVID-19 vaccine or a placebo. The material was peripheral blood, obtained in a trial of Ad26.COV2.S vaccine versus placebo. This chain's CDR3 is CASGLVRGYTGELFF. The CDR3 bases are TGTGCTAGTGGTTTGGTACGGGGGTACACCGGGGAGCTGTTTTTT.